This is a list of T cell receptor beta chains from one sample in a study of cytomegalovirus exposure and HLA in healthy donors. The method was immunoSEQ multiplex PCR; TCRdb's version includes in-frame clones alone and lacks a portion of them. In the table there are some 90,000 clones, 70% to 85% of which are singletons. Sample: PBMCs. These receptors were obtained from a man between 60 and 75 years old in good health and CMV-seronegative. Both conserved end residues are part of each CDR3. D genes are given only for firm matches. Size is stated for part of the rows, as once, few or many counts, or as a class when the clone is expanded.

v_call,clone_size,d_call,j_call,cdr3_aa,cdr3_nt
TRBV6-5,NA,TRBD1,TRBJ2-5,CASSGNGQVEETQYF,TGTGCCAGCAGTGGAAACGGACAGGTCGAAGAGACCCAGTACTTC
TRBV5-1,NA,TRBD1,TRBJ1-2,CASSLDRGDSNYGYTF,TGCGCCAGCAGCTTGGACAGGGGAGACTCTAACTATGGCTACACCTTC
TRBV5-7,NA,NA,TRBJ2-3,CASSLDCSATDTQYF,TGTGCCAGCAGCTTGGACTGTTCCGCCACAGATACGCAGTATTTT
TRBV9,NA,NA,TRBJ1-4,CASSPTSRNEKLFF,TGTGCCAGCAGCCCGACATCCCGGAACGAAAAACTGTTTTTT
TRBV4-1,NA,NA,TRBJ2-1,CASSQDQEQFF,TGCGCCAGCAGCCAAGATCAGGAGCAGTTCTTC
TRBV5-1,NA,TRBD2,TRBJ2-5,CASSLRTSGRSETQYF,TGCGCCAGCAGCCTACGGACTAGCGGGAGGTCAGAGACCCAGTACTTC
TRBV30,NA,TRBD1,TRBJ2-7,CAWSGTGTGVREQYF,TGTGCCTGGAGTGGAACCGGGACAGGGGTACGCGAGCAGTACTTC
TRBV19,NA,TRBD1,TRBJ1-2,CASASAGQGPYGYTF,TGTGCCAGTGCAAGTGCGGGACAGGGACCCTATGGCTACACCTTC
TRBV5-5,NA,TRBD1,TRBJ1-1,CASSPGQGWATEAFF,TGTGCCAGCAGCCCGGGACAGGGCTGGGCCACTGAAGCTTTCTTT
TRBV2,NA,TRBD1,TRBJ2-3,CARQQGPSTDTQYF,TGTGCCAGACAACAGGGGCCGAGCACAGATACGCAGTATTTT
TRBV7-2,NA,NA,TRBJ2-1,CASSLGGRYNEQFF,TGTGCCAGCAGCTTAGGGGGGCGCTACAATGAGCAGTTCTTC
TRBV4-3,NA,TRBD2,TRBJ2-3,CASSQEVGLAGDGRDTQYF,TGCGCCAGCAGCCAAGAGGTGGGACTAGCGGGCGACGGCAGAGATACGCAGTATTTT
TRBV6-1,NA,NA,TRBJ2-7,CASSEQGYEQYF,TGTGCCAGCAGTGAACAGGGCTACGAGCAGTACTTC
TRBV7-9,NA,TRBD2,TRBJ2-1,CASSSLGREGPNEQFF,TGTGCCAGCAGCTCTCTAGGGCGGGAGGGCCCCAATGAGCAGTTCTTC
TRBV23-1,once,TRBD2,TRBJ2-1,CASIQRRGATNEQFF,TGCGCCAGCATCCAGAGGCGGGGGGCAACCAATGAGCAGTTCTTC
TRBV6-1,few,NA,TRBJ1-5,CASGAGEDQPQHF,TGTGCCAGCGGGGCGGGGGAGGACCAGCCCCAGCATTTT
TRBV29-1,NA,NA,TRBJ1-1,CSASRARDTEAFF,TGCAGCGCCTCGCGGGCGAGGGACACTGAAGCTTTCTTT
TRBV6-5,few,NA,TRBJ2-1,CASRPASRSYNEQFF,TGTGCCAGCCGCCCGGCGTCGCGGTCCTACAATGAGCAGTTCTTC
TRBV25-1,NA,TRBD1,TRBJ2-7,CASGHYDREHEQYF,TGTGCCAGCGGACACTACGACAGGGAGCACGAGCAGTACTTC
TRBV15,NA,NA,TRBJ1-3,CATSRDINTIYF,TGTGCCACCAGCAGAGATATAAACACCATATATTTT
TRBV27,NA,NA,TRBJ1-1,CASSLYFGTEAFF,TGTGCCAGCAGTTTATACTTTGGCACTGAAGCTTTCTTT
TRBV19,few,NA,TRBJ2-5,CASSPRLGAETQYF,TGTGCCAGTAGCCCCCGTCTGGGCGCGGAGACCCAGTACTTC
TRBV6-5,few,NA,TRBJ1-2,CASSYAGGKDGYTF,TGTGCCAGCAGTTACGCCGGGGGTAAGGATGGCTACACCTTC
TRBV11-3,few,TRBD2,TRBJ2-5,CASSAIAGGTQYF,TGTGCCAGCAGCGCGATAGCGGGGGGGACCCAGTACTTC
TRBV19,NA,TRBD2,TRBJ2-1,CASSTGTSENNEQFF,TGTGCCAGTAGTACCGGGACTAGCGAAAACAATGAGCAGTTCTTC
TRBV9,NA,NA,TRBJ2-3,CASSSLGGLSLTDTQYF,TGTGCCAGCAGCTCCCTGGGTGGGCTGTCCCTCACAGATACGCAGTATTTT
TRBV29-1,NA,NA,TRBJ2-2,CSVSLTGELFF,TGCAGCGTGTCTCTCACCGGGGAGCTGTTTTTT
TRBV5-4,NA,NA,TRBJ1-5,CASSFFFQPQHF,TGTGCCAGCAGCTTTTTCTTTCAGCCCCAGCATTTT
TRBV5-1,once,TRBD2,TRBJ2-3,CASSPSGTRGLNTQYF,TGCGCCAGCAGCCCTTCCGGGACTAGGGGGTTGAATACGCAGTATTTT
TRBV28,NA,TRBD1,TRBJ1-5,CAISDRGRNQPQHF,TGTGCCATCTCGGACAGGGGACGCAATCAGCCCCAGCATTTT
TRBV5-6,NA,NA,TRBJ2-2,CASKLGGYTGELFF,TGTGCCAGCAAACTCGGAGGATACACCGGGGAGCTGTTTTTT
TRBV19,NA,TRBD1,TRBJ1-6,CASSKRGQEHNSPLHF,TGTGCCAGTAGTAAACGTGGACAGGAACATAATTCACCCCTCCACTTT
TRBV28,NA,NA,TRBJ1-5,CATSYLGGGNQPQHF,TGTGCCACCTCATACTTGGGGGGTGGCAATCAGCCCCAGCATTTT
TRBV6-4,NA,TRBD1,TRBJ1-6,CASSEGQDNSPLHF,TGTGCCAGCAGTGAGGGACAGGATAATTCACCCCTCCACTTT
TRBV5-1,few,NA,TRBJ1-4,CASSPSGGGGEKLFF,TGCGCCAGCAGCCCATCGGGAGGCGGGGGCGAAAAACTGTTTTTT
TRBV5-6,few,TRBD1,TRBJ2-7,CASSLAPGTGYEQYF,TGTGCCAGCAGCTTGGCCCCCGGGACAGGCTACGAGCAGTACTTC
TRBV7-2,NA,TRBD1,TRBJ2-5,CASSLQGGRAGETQYF,TGTGCCAGCAGCCTCCAAGGGGGCAGGGCCGGGGAGACCCAGTACTTC
TRBV2,NA,TRBD2,TRBJ2-3,CASSATRGGPVYTQYF,TGTGCCAGCAGTGCAACCCGGGGGGGCCCAGTGTATACGCAGTATTTT
TRBV11-1,few,NA,TRBJ2-7,CASSVGRYEQYF,TGTGCCAGCAGCGTAGGTAGATACGAGCAGTACTTC
TRBV19,few,NA,TRBJ1-1,CASRGTTGENTEAFF,TGTGCCAGTAGAGGTACGACAGGAGAGAACACTGAAGCTTTCTTT
TRBV5-4,NA,TRBD1,TRBJ2-3,CASSLGPGGATDTQYF,TGTGCCAGCAGCCTGGGGCCAGGGGGCGCGACAGATACGCAGTATTTT